Below, 17 T cell receptor beta chains from the same sample are listed, as sequenced in a study of regulatory T cells in long-lasting Graves disease (dated by TCRdb to the early 2020s). The library was prepared using multiplex PCR. Sequencer: Illumina HiSeq 4000. TCR beta libraries were built with iRepertoire HTBI primers and Arm-PCR amplification of CDR3 regions. TCRdb's own reprocessing of the public reads used fastp at Q25 and MiXCR and kept productive beta chains. Rows with a matching CDR3 protein are joined into one entry that keeps the most common DNA and genes. For this sample there are a few hundred thousand distinct CDR3 sequences; approximately 13% appear just once. The ten largest make up 10% of the sample. Explained via the paper, the time point label denotes: newly diagnosed GD, antithyroid drugs for less than 3 months. RNA was extracted from PBMCs in TRIzol for both TCR sequencing and RNA sequencing.

The same data also contributed to another study, on T cells in Graves' hyperthyroidism and ophthalmopathy.

The sequences come from peripheral blood mononuclear cells (PBMCs), collected at new diagnosis, from a patient treated with antithyroid drugs. These receptors all come from a man in his thirties or forties with Graves disease. Donor details come from another sample of the same person, matched by shared clones.

The rearrangement joins TRBV19 to TRBJ2-1, with TRBD2 matching 8 bases. This CDR3 has 18 residues. The V segment lost 0 bases and the J segment 9 bases; nucleotides outside the gene matches: 16. Germline CDR1 is LNHDA and CDR2 is SQIVND (reference sequence). The CDR3 is CASSIDMPWPAGDGEQFF. DNA for the CDR3: TGTGCCAGTAGTATAGATATGCCCTGGCCAGCGGGAGACGGTGAGCAGTTCTTC.

This clonotype was counted ten times or more. The CDR3 here is CASSTGDGKNIQYF. CDR3 coding DNA: TGTGCCAGCAGCACCGGGGACGGGAAAAACATTCAGTACTTC. J is TRBJ2-4 and V is TRBV9; tentatively, D is TRBD1 or TRBD2 (5 bases each). Looked up from germline, CDR1 is SGDLS and CDR2 is YYNGEE. Trimming shortened V by 4 bases and J by 4 bases, and 12 bases separated the two germline ends. This CDR3 comprises 14 residues.

This clonotype was counted many times. The V and J genes are TRBV5-1 and TRBJ2-7; a possible D gene is TRBD1 (5 bases). The CDR3 loop spans 14 amino acids. Trimming left V 4 bases short and J 2 bases short, with 13 bases between. Germline values: CDR1 SGHRS, CDR2 YFSETQ. The CDR3 nucleotides read TGCGCCAGCAGCCCCTCGACAGTTACCTACGAGCAGTACTTC. It yields the protein CASSPSTVTYEQYF.

This clonotype was seen ten or more times. The genes are TRBV13 and TRBJ1-4; TRBD1 aligns across 9 bases. Trimming at V came to 3 bases and at J to 5 bases, leaving 4 bases not matched to a gene. The CDR3 contains 15 residues. The germline CDR1 and CDR2 sequences are PRHDT and FYEKMQ (reference sequence). CDR3 coding DNA: TGTGCCAGCAGCTTCCGAGGGACAGGGAATGAAAAACTGTTTTTT. It codes for CASSFRGTGNEKLFF. The whole variable domain, remainder taken from reference TRBV13 and TRBJ1-4, is AAGVIQSPRHLIKEKRETATLKCYPIPRHDTVYWYQQGPGQDPQFLISFYEKMQSDKGSIPDRFSAQQFSDYHSELNMSSLELGDSALYFCASSFRGTGNEKLFFGSGTQLSVL.

The chain carries TRBV19 and TRBJ2-3, with 7 bases identical to TRBD1. V lost 2 bases to trimming and J lost 4 bases; unmatched junction nucleotides: 12. The CDR3 has 17 residues. Germline loops: CDR1 LNHDA, CDR2 SQIVND (reference sequence). This CDR3 reads CASSIQWDSSMADTQYF. CDR3 in DNA: TGTGCCAGTAGTATACAGTGGGACAGCTCCATGGCAGATACGCAGTATTTT. The whole variable domain, remainder taken from reference TRBV19 and TRBJ2-3, is DGGITQSPKYLFRKEGQNVTLSCEQNLNHDAMYWYRQDPGQGLRLIYYSQIVNDFQKGDIAEGYSVSREKKESFPLTVTSAQKNPTAFYLCASSIQWDSSMADTQYFGPGTRLTVL.

This chain joins TRBV6-2 or TRBV6-3 and TRBJ1-4; D gene uncertain. The V and J ends lost 0 bases and 5 bases respectively, with 10 bases between them. Per the germline V gene, CDR1 is MNHEY and CDR2 is SVGEGT. CDR3 size: 15 residues. The CDR3 region is CASSYSAGLNEKLFF. The CDR3 DNA reads TGTGCCAGCAGTTACTCGGCAGGACTCAATGAAAAACTGTTTTTT.

V is TRBV15 and J is TRBJ1-4; unclear D gene. Trimming cost V 5 bases and J 10 bases, with 17 bases left between them. Germline V gene lookup returns CDR1 LNHNV and CDR2 YYDKDF (reference sequence). CDR3 length: 14 amino acids. The CDR3 coding sequence is TGTGCCACCAGCGATCGGGGTCTCCGTTCAAAACTGTTTTTT. It codes for CATSDRGLRSKLFF.

This clonotype was seen a few times. This chain connects TRBV19 to TRBJ2-1, with no clear D. Trimming cost V 8 bases and J 0 bases, with 5 bases left between them. CDR3 length equals 12 residues. CDR1 is LNHDA, CDR2 SQIVND, per germline (reference sequence). CDR3 nucleotide sequence: TGTGCCAGTCACAGCTCCTACAATGAGCAGTTCTTC. Its translation is CASHSSYNEQFF.

Regarding this clonotype: A much larger clone sits a single nucleotide away, making a read error possible. The rearrangement joins TRBV7-2 to TRBJ2-7; possible D gene TRBD1, 5 bases. This CDR3 region has 16 residues. Germline V gene data show CDR1 as SGHTA and CDR2 as FQGNSA. DNA for the CDR3: TGTGCCAGCAGCTTAGCGACAGCCGCACTACCCTACGAGCAGCACTTC. This codes for CASSLATAALPYEQHF.

To note about this clonotype: A clone one base away is much larger, so this may be a read error. The V and J genes are TRBV6-1 and TRBJ2-3, with TRBD2 matching over 8 bases. Per the germline V gene, CDR1 is MNHNS and CDR2 is SASEGT. CDR3 length: 15 residues. CDR3 protein: CASSRTGGETDAQYF. CDR3 sequence (DNA): TGTGCCAGCAGCCGGACGGGAGGGGAAACAGATGCGCAGTATTTT.

V is TRBV30 and J is TRBJ1-1, with 7 bases fitting TRBD1. Germline V gene data show CDR1 as GTSNPN and CDR2 as SVGIG (reference sequence). The CDR3 has 14 residues. Germline trimming cut 1 base from V and 2 bases from J; bases unmatched to any gene: 4. The CDR3 DNA is TGTGCCTGGAGTGGGGGGACAGTAAACACTGAAGCTTTCTTT. Amino acid sequence: CAWSGGTVNTEAFF. Based on the CDR3 plus reference TRBV30 and TRBJ1-1, the full variable domain is SQTIHQWPATLVQPVGSPLSLECTVEGTSNPNLYWYRQAAGRGLQLLFYSVGIGQISSEVPQNLSASRPQDRQFILSSKKLLLSDSGFYLCAWSGGTVNTEAFFGQGTRLTVV.

The chain is built from TRBV4-2 and TRBJ2-6; D gene uncertain. V gave up 1 base and J gave up 2 bases, with 6 bases separating them. The CDR3 extends over 15 amino acids. Germline values: CDR1 LGHNA, CDR2 YNFKEQ. The CDR3 sequence is CASSQGETGANVLTF. Here the CDR3 DNA reads TGTGCCAGCAGCCAAGGTGAAACTGGGGCCAACGTCCTGACTTTC.

The V call is TRBV3-1, the J call TRBJ2-3, with unresolved D. In germline, CDR1 is LGHDT, CDR2 YNNKEL (reference sequence). The germline V and J ends were trimmed by 0 bases and 5 bases, with 18 bases remaining between them. The CDR3 has 17 residues. The CDR3 sequence is CASSQDSSSLLRDTQYF. The CDR3 DNA follows: TGTGCCAGCAGCCAAGATTCGAGCTCCCTACTGAGAGATACGCAGTATTTT.

This clonotype has at least ten counts. The gene calls are TRBV28 and TRBJ2-5; 9 bases line up with TRBD1. Germline-derived CDR1 and CDR2 are MDHEN and SYDVKM. V lost 7 bases and J lost 4; bases outside the gene matches: 4. The CDR3 spans 13 residues. CDR3 region: CASTPGQGETQYF. The CDR3 DNA reads as TGTGCCAGCACCCCGGGACAGGGAGAGACCCAGTACTTC.

This clonotype has ten or more counts. The J gene is TRBJ2-3, the V gene TRBV12-3 or TRBV12-4, with 11 bases that match TRBD2. This CDR3 is 16 amino acids long. V shed 7 bases and J 6 bases; nucleotides not matched to a gene: 12. The CDR3 is CASKPGWTSGPDTQYF. The CDR3, as DNA: TGTGCCAGCAAACCTGGATGGACTAGCGGGCCGGATACGCAGTATTTT.

The V call is TRBV5-1, the J call TRBJ2-3, with 8 bases identical to TRBD2. J gave up 2 bases and V 2 bases, and 7 bases lay outside the gene matches. CDR1 is SGHRS and CDR2 is YFSETQ in the germline V gene. CDR3 length equals 16 residues. In nucleotides, the CDR3 is TGCGCCAGCAGCTTTGGGACTAGGGCCGTCACAGATACGCAGTATTTT. Residues: CASSFGTRAVTDTQYF.

This chain connects TRBV20-1 to TRBJ2-3; D not certain. With 0 bases removed from V and 3 bases from J, the gap between germline ends came to 13 bases. The CDR3 contains 15 residues. Germline V gene data show CDR1 as DFQATT and CDR2 as SNEGSKA (reference sequence). The CDR3 sequence: CSARDWSSPTDTQYF. The CDR3 nucleotides are TGCAGTGCTAGAGATTGGAGTAGCCCGACAGATACGCAGTATTTT.